Described below is a single T cell receptor (beta chain) sequence and its context. Its target is not known. Sequenced by immunoSEQ multiplex PCR; TCRdb stores in-frame clones only, minus some. This table holds fewer than 80,000 clones, roughly 95% found once. J was trimmed by 3 bases and V by 4 bases; bases with no gene match: 3. CDR1 and CDR2 (germline): SGHRS, YFSETQ. There are 13 residues in the CDR3. The data stem from a study of cytomegalovirus exposure and HLA in healthy donors. General study results and limits: Among TCR beta chains, those listed as cytomegalovirus-associated numbered over 150. Cytomegalovirus status was reportedly diagnosed by the classifier with high specificity and sensitivity. According to a subsequent analysis, TCR clusters identified in the first cohort showed a tendency to co-occur across the approximately 110 validation repertoires. A few of the chains that were CMV-associated were confirmed in vitro to be specific for CMV antigens.

The source of this sequence is a woman aged 18 to 35 in good health and CMV-seropositive. The chain recombines TRBV5-1 with TRBJ2-7, with 8 bases that match TRBD2. The specimen was PBMCs. The CDR3 reads CASSTGTSYEQYF. CDR3 DNA sequence: TGCGCCAGCAGCACCGGGACTAGCTACGAGCAGTACTTC.